The 4 T cell receptor beta chains below all came from one sample that was sequenced in a study of shared clonotypes between healthy human individuals. Only in-frame clones appear in the TCRdb table, and some are missing; sequencing was by immunoSEQ multiplex PCR. The sample shows approximately 1.1 million clones, 75% to 85% of them seen only once. The specimen was memory CD4+ T cells from PBMCs. Regarding subset: CD45RA-negative fraction. These receptors all come from a man between 18 and 29 years old in good health. Some clones in this sample may be carry-over from other donors' samples.

The gene calls are TRBV5-1 and TRBJ2-1; 7 nucleotides line up with TRBD1. Germline V lookup: CDR1 SGHRS, CDR2 YFSETQ. The CDR3 spans 15 residues. V shed 5 bases and J 0 bases; nucleotides not matched to a gene: 5. The CDR3, as DNA: TGCGCCAGCAGACGACAGGGAGCCTCCTACAATGAGCAGTTCTTC. It codes for CASRRQGASYNEQFF.

Notes on this clone: A much larger clone differs by one base, so this may be a read error. Other DNA sequences in the sample encode the same CDR3. Here the CDR3 reads CASSPTGDYGYTF. CDR3 nucleotides: TGTGCCAGCAGTCCGACAGGGGACTATGGCTACACCTTC. V is TRBV28 and J is TRBJ1-2; 8 nucleotides match TRBD1. The length of the CDR3 is 13 residues. The V segment lost 5 bases and the J segment 3 bases; nucleotides outside the gene matches: 2. Looked up from germline, CDR1 is MDHEN and CDR2 is SYDVKM.

This chain joins TRBV5-1 and TRBJ2-7; the match to TRBD2 covers 8 bases. Germline CDR1 SGHRS, CDR2 YFSETQ. The CDR3 spans 15 residues. V lost 3 bases to trimming and J lost 3 bases; unmatched junction nucleotides: 8. The CDR3 nucleotides are TGCGCCAGCAGCTCAACAGCGGGAGAGAACTACGAGCAGTACTTC. It is translated as CASSSTAGENYEQYF. The full variable domain, rest sourced from reference TRBV5-1 and TRBJ2-7, is KAGVTQTPRYLIKTRGQQVTLSCSPISGHRSVSWYQQTPGQGLQFLFEYFSETQRNKGNFPGRFSGRQFSNSRSEMNVSTLELGDSALYLCASSSTAGENYEQYFGPGTRLTVT.

This chain connects TRBV28 to TRBJ2-7, with 12 bases lining up with TRBD2. Per the germline V gene, CDR1 is MDHEN and CDR2 is SYDVKM. The CDR3 extends over 16 amino acids. After removal of 5 bases from V and 6 bases from J, the junction contained 11 bases not matched to a gene. CDR3 DNA sequence: TGTGCCAGCAGTCCGAGTCTGACTAGCGGGAGTGGCGAGCAGTACTTC. Amino acid sequence: CASSPSLTSGSGEQYF. The full variable domain, its missing parts supplied by reference TRBV28 and TRBJ2-7, is DVKVTQSSRYLVKRTGEKVFLECVQDMDHENMFWYRQDPGLGLRLIYFSYDVKMKEKGDIPEGYSVSREKKERFSLILESASTNQTSMYLCASSPSLTSGSGEQYFGPGTRLTVT.